This TCR beta chain was obtained from a study of CD8 T cells in Susac syndrome. The T cells that were sequenced for TCR beta were CD8+ and CD4+ cells from blood. With V trimmed by 6 bases and J by 2 bases, 12 bases remained unmatched. The CDR3 runs to 16 residues. CDR1 SEHNR and CDR2 FQNEAQ come from the germline V gene (reference sequence). Reverse transcription of about 0.5 to 1 ug RNA was carried out with random hexamers. An immunoSEQ multiplex PCR generated amplified TCR beta CDR3 products spanning 54 Vbeta and 13 Jbeta. TCRdb processed the immunoSEQ multiplex PCR reads anew with MiXCR; each CDR3 protein has one entry. The sample contains approximately 280,000 distinct CDR3 sequences, about 85% of which appear only once.

This chain connects TRBV7-9 to TRBJ2-7, with TRBD2 matching 8 bases. The sequenced sample consisted of CD8+ T cells from PBMCs. The TCR comes from a human donor with multiple sclerosis. CDR3 bases: TGTGCCAGCAGTCCGAGGGCTAGCGGGCCGACCTACGAGCAGTACTTC. Encoded protein: CASSPRASGPTYEQYF.